These T cell receptor beta chains were read from a single sample in a study of beta chain features in type 1 diabetes. TCRdb's copy holds only in-frame clones and misses some; the assay was immunoSEQ multiplex PCR. This sample yields about 230,000 clones, of which 9.6% are seen a single time; under 0.045% belongs to the top ten. The source material was naive CD4+ T cells from blood. The receptors shown here come from a woman younger than 30 in good health. The CDR3 runs from the conserved cysteine through the conserved F or W. D genes are given only for firm matches. Part of the rows lack a size; the others show once, few, many or a class for expanded clones.

>TRBJ2-7|TRBD1|few|TRBV30
TGTGCCTGGAAGACAGGGTTCTCCGAGCAGTACTTC
CAWKTGFSEQYF
>TRBJ2-1|TRBD1|NA|TRBV5-1
TGCGCCAGCAGCTTGGCCGGGACAGGGGTGGATGAGCAGTTCTTC
CASSLAGTGVDEQFF
>TRBJ1-1|NA|few|TRBV5-1
TGCGCCAGCAGCTCGTCGAGGCGGCCTGAAGCTTTCTTT
CASSSSRRPEAFF
>TRBJ2-7|NA|NA|TRBV5-8
TGTGCCAGCGAAAGGTACGGGAACGAGCAGTACTTC
CASERYGNEQYF
>TRBJ1-1|TRBD1|once|TRBV12-5
TGTGCTAGTGGTTTGGCCCGACAGGGTTACACTGAAGCTTTCTTT
CASGLARQGYTEAFF
>TRBJ2-6|NA|NA|TRBV19
TGTGCCAGTAGTATTCAGGCTCCCCCGCAGACTTTC
CASSIQAPPQTF
>TRBJ1-2|NA|few|TRBV7-9
TGTGCCAGCAGCCAAGGGAGGGTCTATGGCTACACCTTC
CASSQGRVYGYTF
>TRBJ2-3|NA|few|TRBV5-1
TGCGCCAGCAGGGCTCGACAGGGAGGAGATACGCAGTATTTT
CASRARQGGDTQYF
>TRBJ1-1|NA|few|TRBV7-6
TGTGCCAGCAGCCACCTAAACACTGAAGCTTTCTTT
CASSHLNTEAFF
>TRBJ1-1|TRBD1|NA|TRBV5-1
TGCGCCAGTACGACGACAGGGGTTCGTTCGGGGACTGAAGCTTTCTTT
CASTTTGVRSGTEAFF
>TRBJ1-5|TRBD1|few|TRBV18
TGTGCCAGCTCACCACGACAGACAGGGACAAATAGCAATCAGCCCCAGCATTTT
CASSPRQTGTNSNQPQHF
>TRBJ2-7|TRBD1|few|TRBV14
TGTGCCAGCAGCCAAGGTACAGGGGCCTACGAGCAGTACTTC
CASSQGTGAYEQYF
>TRBJ2-2|NA|NA|TRBV2
TGTGCCAGCAGTCGAGATGGGGCTCTAATGAACACCGGGGAGCTGTTTTTT
CASSRDGALMNTGELFF
>TRBJ1-5|NA|few|TRBV30
TGTGCCTGGAGTGTAAGGGGGAGCAATCAGCCCCAGCATTTT
CAWSVRGSNQPQHF
>TRBJ1-2|TRBD1|NA|TRBV27
TGTGCCAGCAGTTTATCGGCAGGGGGTGACTATGGCTACACCTTC
CASSLSAGGDYGYTF
>TRBJ2-7|TRBD2|NA|TRBV5-6
TGTGCCAGCAGCTCCATGGGAGGGTCCGGCTACGAGCAGTACTTC
CASSSMGGSGYEQYF
>TRBJ2-5|TRBD1|NA|TRBV7-6
TGTGCCAGCAGACACCGGGACAGGGGCCAAGAGACCCAGTACTTC
CASRHRDRGQETQYF
>TRBJ1-4|TRBD1|few|TRBV5-5
TGTGCCAGCAGCTTGCCGGGACAGGCGGGTGAAAAACTGTTTTTT
CASSLPGQAGEKLFF
>TRBJ2-1|TRBD2|NA|TRBV5-6
TGTGCCAGCAGCTTCCCCACTAGCGGGACACGCAATGAGCAGTTCTTC
CASSFPTSGTRNEQFF
>TRBJ2-7|TRBD1|NA|TRBV7-8
TGTGCCAGCAGCCAACTTAGTATCGCCGGGACAGGGGGCTACGAGCAGTACTTC
CASSQLSIAGTGGYEQYF
>TRBJ2-7|TRBD2|few|TRBV4-1
TGCGCCAGCAGCCAAGCGCTAGCGGGGGACTACGAGCAGTACTTC
CASSQALAGDYEQYF
>TRBJ1-4|TRBD1|NA|TRBV7-9
TGTGCCAGCAGCTTGGGACAGGGGGGAGAAAAACTGTTTTTT
CASSLGQGGEKLFF
>TRBJ2-7|TRBD1|few|TRBV19
TGTGCCAGTAGTATAGGTTCGGGACAGGCCCACTTC
CASSIGSGQAHF
>TRBJ2-3|TRBD2|few|TRBV5-4
TGTGCCAGCAGCTCGGGACTAGCGGAGGGGCTAGATACGCAGTATTTT
CASSSGLAEGLDTQYF
>TRBJ2-3|NA|few|TRBV2
TGTGCCAGCAGTGATCCCCCGGGGACTAGCACAGATACGCAGTATTTT
CASSDPPGTSTDTQYF
>TRBJ2-2|TRBD2|few|TRBV9
TGTGCCAGCAGCGTGGGGACTAGCGGAGACACCGGGGAGCTGTTTTTT
CASSVGTSGDTGELFF
>TRBJ2-2|NA|few|TRBV19
TGTGCCAGTAGTCCCCGGGGGATCCCGAACACCGGGGAGCTGTTTTTT
CASSPRGIPNTGELFF
>TRBJ2-6|NA|many|TRBV28
TGTGCCAGCAGTGAACAGGGCCCTGGGGCCAACGTCCTGACTTTC
CASSEQGPGANVLTF
>TRBJ2-6|TRBD1|few|TRBV5-1
TGCGCCAGCAGCTTCCGGGACAGCAACTCTGGGGCCAACGTCCTGACTTTC
CASSFRDSNSGANVLTF
>TRBJ1-2|NA|few|TRBV30
TGTGCCTGGAGTTTTGGACAGTTCGACTATGGCTACACCTTC
CAWSFGQFDYGYTF
>TRBJ1-5|NA|NA|TRBV5-1
TGCGCCAGCAGCCCTGTACCCGGGGGTCAGCCCCAGCATTTT
CASSPVPGGQPQHF
>TRBJ2-1|NA|NA|TRBV9
TGTGCCAGCAGCGTAGATAAGCGCAATGAGCAGTTCTTC
CASSVDKRNEQFF
>TRBJ1-1|TRBD1|NA|TRBV5-1
TGCGCCAGCAGCTCTACAGGGGCGAACACTGAAGCTTTCTTT
CASSSTGANTEAFF
>TRBJ1-2|NA|NA|TRBV30
TGTGCCTGGAGTGGACGGCGGGACGATGGCTACACCTTC
CAWSGRRDDGYTF
>TRBJ2-5|TRBD2|few|TRBV30
TGTGCCTGGAGATCGGCGGGGGAGGTCTATCAAGAGACCCAGTACTTC
CAWRSAGEVYQETQYF
>TRBJ2-1|TRBD2|NA|TRBV27
TGTGCCAGCAGTTTATCCTCCGGGACTAGCTTCAATGAGCAGTTCTTC
CASSLSSGTSFNEQFF
>TRBJ1-1|NA|few|TRBV5-4
TGTGCCAGCAGCTTGGGGGGAGGGAGCCGTACTCGAGACACTGAAGCTTTCTTT
CASSLGGGSRTRDTEAFF
>TRBJ1-1|NA|NA|TRBV19
TGTGCCAGTAGTATTGGGTCAGGAGGCACTGAAGCTTTCTTT
CASSIGSGGTEAFF
>TRBJ2-7|NA|few|TRBV11-2
TGTGCCAGCACTTCAGGGGCAGGGTGGGCCTACGAGCAGTACTTC
CASTSGAGWAYEQYF
>TRBJ2-1|NA|NA|TRBV20-1
TGCAGTGTCCCCAAAGGAGGTGAGCAGTTCTTC
CSVPKGGEQFF
>TRBJ1-1|NA|NA|TRBV6-1
TGTGCCAGCAGTGAAAGGGGGTATGGGGCGAACACTGAAGCTTTCTTT
CASSERGYGANTEAFF
>TRBJ2-7|TRBD1|few|TRBV4-1
TGCGCCAGCAGCAGTAACAGGGGGTACTACGAGCAGTACTTC
CASSSNRGYYEQYF
>TRBJ2-3|NA|NA|TRBV28
TGTGCCAGCAGTTTACCCACAGGGAACACAGATACGCAGTATTTT
CASSLPTGNTDTQYF
>TRBJ2-1|NA|many|TRBV5-4
TGTGCCAGCAGCCGCAGCGCTGATGAGCAGTTCTTC
CASSRSADEQFF
>TRBJ2-6|NA|many|TRBV30
TGTGCCTTGAGGAGTGCCGGGGCCAACGTCCTGACTTTC
CALRSAGANVLTF
>TRBJ1-1|NA|NA|TRBV7-9
TGTGCCAGCAGCTTAGGGTCGGGGTCCACTGAAGCTTTCTTT
CASSLGSGSTEAFF
>TRBJ1-1|NA|NA|TRBV6-5
TGTGCCAGCAGTTACTCTGCCGGCACTGAAGCTTTCTTT
CASSYSAGTEAFF
>TRBJ2-3|TRBD2|NA|TRBV19
TGTGCCAGCAGTATTAGAGGGGTAGCGGGTCCCACAGATACGCAGTATTTT
CASSIRGVAGPTDTQYF
>TRBJ2-2|TRBD1|NA|TRBV5-5
TGTGCCAGCAGCTTGTTTGACTCACAGGGGACCGGGGAGCTGTTTTTT
CASSLFDSQGTGELFF
>TRBJ1-6|NA|few|TRBV4-1
TGCGCCAGCAGCCAGGCAGGACTCCTATATAATTCACCCCTCCACTTT
CASSQAGLLYNSPLHF
>TRBJ1-5|NA|few|TRBV5-4
TGTGCCAGCAGCCAGGGACTGAGCAATCAGCCCCAGCATTTT
CASSQGLSNQPQHF
>TRBJ1-2|TRBD1|few|TRBV5-1
TGCGCCAGCAGCCCCCGACAGGGGGCCAACTATGGCTACACCTTC
CASSPRQGANYGYTF
>TRBJ2-5|NA|few|TRBV29-1
TGCAGCGTTGGAGGGACTTCCCGCCGGGAGACCCAGTACTTC
CSVGGTSRRETQYF
>TRBJ1-1|TRBD1|NA|TRBV6-1
TGTGCCAGCAGAGGACAGGAACACATGAACACTGAAGCTTTCTTT
CASRGQEHMNTEAFF